This TCR beta chain was found in a study of identical twins. The V gene lost 5 bases and the J gene lost 5 bases, with 12 bases spanning the gap. Germline CDR1 DFQATT, CDR2 SNEGSKA (reference sequence). This CDR3 comprises 13 residues. A universal primer site was incorporated via template switching, and the cDNA contained unique molecular identifiers. TCRdb re-derived calls from the 5' RACE reads in MiXCR, one entry per CDR3 protein. This table has around 140,000 distinct CDR3 sequences, approximately 4% appearing once. Findings and limits, study-wide: Findings came from cross-sectional statistics, without long-term follow-up of donors. Invariant MAIT and iNKT cells could partly confound zero-insertion analyses.

This clonotype was observed many times. Antigen specificity is unknown. The sample was memory T cells sorted from blood. This TCR was sampled from a man aged 18 to 30 in good health. The chain joins TRBV20-1 to TRBJ2-2; D remains unclear. The CDR3 DNA reads TGCAGTGCTGAAGCACAGAATACCGGGGAGCTGTTTTTT. Its protein is CSAEAQNTGELFF.